This TCR beta chain was identified in a study of a mutant IDH1 vaccine in newly diagnosed glioma. Study details: Vaccine dosing followed radiotherapy by 4-6 weeks, or accompanied temozolomide cycles. Patients under treatment included about 60% males and approximately 38% females and had a mean age of approximately 40 years. Radiotherapy, temozolomide, or both had been given previously, and both were given to most. Overall study findings and caveats: It seemed that pseudoprogression was not linked to changes in the top peripheral T cell clonotypes.

Noted time point: week 5, during vaccination. Alongside topical imiquimod, each dose of vaccine comprised 300 ug of mutant IDH1 20-mer peptide. A remark on this clone: What it binds is not known.

In germline, CDR1 is MNHNY, CDR2 SVGAGI (reference sequence). Deletions cut 7 bases from V and 6 bases from J, with 13 bases between. CDR3 length equals 13 residues. The data were produced by immunoSEQ multiplex PCR, yet TCRdb's version contains in-frame clones alone and is incomplete. The sample yields some 10,000 clones, around 87% seen once. The origin of this receptor is a woman aged 40-49 years with glioma. Some clones in this sample may be carry-over from other donors' samples. The chain couples TRBV6-6 to TRBJ1-3; no definite D call. The source material was PBMCs, sampled from a glioma patient whose treatment included an IDH1 peptide vaccine. This chain's CDR3 is CASTRGSSNTIYF. The CDR3 DNA follows: TGTGCCAGCACCAGAGGCTCCTCAAACACCATATATTTT.